One sample yielded the 21 T cell receptor beta chains listed below, sequenced in a study of blood T cell repertoires in COVID-19. Sequencing used immunoSEQ multiplex PCR; TCRdb keeps in-frame clones, though not all of them. Here the sample spans approximately 380,000 clones, approximately 90% being singletons. The sequenced sample was PBMCs or T cells enriched from blood (not recorded which). The receptors originated from a young woman who had recovered from COVID-19.

The chain recombines TRBV19 with TRBJ1-5; D call uncertain. This CDR3 has 15 amino acids. Deletions cut 8 bases from V and 0 bases from J, with 14 bases between. Germline CDR1 and CDR2: LNHDA and SQIVND (reference sequence). The CDR3: CASHQVAYSNQPQHF. The CDR3 nucleotides read TGTGCCAGTCACCAGGTGGCATATAGCAATCAGCCCCAGCATTTT.

This chain links TRBV6-5 with TRBJ2-7, with 8 bases aligning to TRBD1. The CDR3 is made up of 14 amino acids. V gave up 8 bases and J gave up 5 bases; unmatched junction bases: 11. Germline V gene data show CDR1 as MNHEY and CDR2 as SVGAGI. The CDR3 here is CASRNRTGPHEQYF. The CDR3 DNA is TGTGCCAGCCGGAATAGGACAGGGCCCCACGAGCAGTACTTC.

The rearrangement joins TRBV28 to TRBJ1-2, with D possibly being TRBD1 (6 bases). The germline gives CDR1 MDHEN, CDR2 SYDVKM. The V gene lost 1 base and the J gene lost 4 bases, with 10 bases spanning the gap. CDR3 size: 14 residues. CDR3 residues: CASSLYPRGYGYTF. In nucleotides, the CDR3 is TGTGCCAGCAGTTTATACCCCAGGGGCTATGGCTACACCTTC.

This clone was observed once. This rearrangement joins TRBV6-5 to TRBJ2-7; the D is unclear. The germline V gene has CDR1 MNHEY and CDR2 SVGAGI. CDR3 length: 13 amino acids. Trimming removed 7 bases at V and 5 bases at J, with 15 bases between. CDR3 nucleotides: TGTGCCAGCAAGCGTGTTCCAAGCCACGAGCAGTACTTC. It is translated as CASKRVPSHEQYF.

J is TRBJ2-5 and V is TRBV9; 7 nucleotides agree with TRBD2. Germline V gene sequence: CDR1 SGDLS, CDR2 YYNGEE. The junction had 3 bases not matched to a gene; V was cut back by 0 bases and J by 7 bases. The length of the CDR3 is 13 residues. Written as DNA, the CDR3 is TGTGCCAGCAGCGTAGACCTAGCGGCGACCCAGTACTTC. Translation: CASSVDLAATQYF.

The chain links TRBV30 to TRBJ1-4, with TRBD1 as a possible D gene (6 bases). The CDR3 has 15 amino acids. Trimming took 4 bases from V and 6 from J, leaving 18 bases between them. Germline V gives CDR1 GTSNPN, CDR2 SVGIG (reference sequence). Here the CDR3 DNA reads TGTGCCTGGAAGATTTCGGACAGATCTCATGAAAAACTGTTTTTT. It yields the protein CAWKISDRSHEKLFF.

The genes are TRBV5-1 and TRBJ1-2; 8 bases line up with TRBD1. V dropped 1 base and J dropped 4; count of bases not matched to a gene: 6. Per the germline V gene, CDR1 is SGHRS and CDR2 is YFSETQ. This CDR3 is 15 amino acids long. The CDR3 DNA sequence: TGCGCCAGCAGCTTGCAACCCACAGGGGGCTATGGCTACACCTTC. Its translation: CASSLQPTGGYGYTF.

CDR3 in amino acids: CASRPNRQGVGGPQHF. CDR3 sequence (DNA): TGTGCCAGCAGACCCAACCGACAGGGTGTGGGAGGGCCCCAGCATTTT. The J gene is TRBJ1-5, the V gene TRBV7-8, with TRBD1 matching over 7 bases. CDR3 length: 16 residues. The germline gives CDR1 SGHVS, CDR2 FQNEAQ. The junction had 17 bases not matched to a gene; V was cut back by 6 bases and J by 9 bases.

This clone was seen just once. The chain links TRBV9 to TRBJ1-3, with D unclear. The CDR3 consists of 15 residues. CDR1 is SGDLS and CDR2 is YYNGEE in the germline V gene. Trimming shortened V by 0 bases and J by 0 bases, and 7 bases separated the two germline ends. CDR3 in DNA: TGTGCCAGCAGCGTAGTTTCCGGCTCTGGAAACACCATATATTTT. This codes for CASSVVSGSGNTIYF. The whole variable domain, filled in from reference TRBV9 and TRBJ1-3, reads DSGVTQTPKHLITATGQRVTLRCSPRSGDLSVYWYQQSLDQGLQFLIQYYNGEERAKGNILERFSAQQFPDLHSELNLSSLELGDSALYFCASSVVSGSGNTIYFGEGSWLTVV.

The rearrangement links TRBV7-2 to TRBJ1-1; D uncertain. The germline V and J ends were trimmed by 3 bases and 2 bases, with 10 bases remaining between them. This CDR3 spans 14 amino acids. CDR1 and CDR2 (germline): SGHTA, FQGNSA. The CDR3 region has the DNA TGTGCCAGCAGCTTTGAACGGAGTAACACTGAAGCTTTCTTT. Protein product: CASSFERSNTEAFF.

The chain has TRBV7-8 and TRBJ1-2; D remains unclear. CDR3 length: 12 residues. V shed 1 base and J shed 8 bases, with 8 bases lying between them. CDR1 is SGHVS, CDR2 FQNEAQ, per germline. CDR3 amino acids: CASSLGSSGYTF. The CDR3 nucleotides are TGTGCCAGCAGCTTAGGGTCGAGCGGCTACACCTTC.

The chain carries TRBV5-1 and TRBJ2-7, with 7 bases lining up with TRBD2. Germline V gene data show CDR1 as SGHRS and CDR2 as YFSETQ. The CDR3 sequence is 16 residues long. With V trimmed by 0 bases and J by 4 bases, 10 bases remained unmatched. CDR3 amino acids: CASSLVASGDPYEQYF. The CDR3 DNA sequence: TGCGCCAGCAGCTTGGTAGCGAGCGGGGATCCTTACGAGCAGTACTTC.

The CDR3: CAISETLQGLENTIYF. The CDR3, as DNA: TGTGCCATCAGTGAGACCTTACAGGGTTTAGAAAACACCATATATTTT. The chain employs TRBV10-3 and TRBJ1-3; tentatively, D is TRBD1 (6 bases). This CDR3 has 16 residues. Looked up from germline, CDR1 is ENHRY and CDR2 is SYGVKD. V lost 2 bases to trimming and J lost 6 bases, with 17 bases between them.

This clone was found once. V is TRBV5-1 and J is TRBJ1-1; TRBD1 matches 11 bases. Germline loops: CDR1 SGHRS, CDR2 YFSETQ. The CDR3 contains 17 residues. Trimming took 7 bases from V and 1 from J; bases not matched to a gene: 12. This CDR3 is CASPGQDRGRENTEAFF. CDR3 bases: TGCGCCAGCCCGGGCCAGGACAGGGGGCGGGAGAACACTGAAGCTTTCTTT.

The rearrangement uses TRBV7-9 and TRBJ1-1, with 7 bases lining up with TRBD1. CDR3 length equals 16 residues. Losses at the gene ends were 0 bases for V and 1 base for J; bases not matched to a gene: 5. Per the germline V gene, CDR1 is SEHNR and CDR2 is FQNEAQ (reference sequence). The CDR3 here is CASSLAREGANTEAFF. The CDR3 bases are TGTGCCAGCAGCTTAGCGCGTGAGGGGGCGAACACTGAAGCTTTCTTT.

The V and J genes are TRBV7-2 and TRBJ2-5; 9 positions agree with TRBD2. V dropped 4 bases and J dropped 3; count of bases not matched to a gene: 9. Germline V gene lookup returns CDR1 SGHTA and CDR2 FQGNSA. This CDR3 comprises 16 residues. The CDR3 protein is CASSYLRASGKETQYF. Written as DNA, the CDR3 is TGTGCCAGCAGCTACCTCAGGGCTAGCGGGAAAGAGACCCAGTACTTC.

This CDR3 reads CASSIGASGGAWGRADTQYF. CDR3 nucleotides: TGTGCCAGTAGTATCGGCGCTAGCGGGGGGGCCTGGGGTCGAGCAGATACGCAGTATTTT. The J gene is TRBJ2-3, the V gene TRBV19, with 12 bases lining up with TRBD2. Per germline, CDR1 LNHDA and CDR2 SQIVND (reference sequence). V lost 3 bases and J lost 4; bases outside the gene matches: 17. This CDR3 has 20 amino acids.

The chain employs TRBV19 and TRBJ2-3, with a possible D match to TRBD1 (6 bases). CDR3 length equals 14 residues. The germline gives CDR1 LNHDA, CDR2 SQIVND (reference sequence). Trimming cost V 1 base and J 5 bases, with 10 bases left between them. The CDR3 nucleotides are TGTGCCAGTAGTATAGGGCAGGGGATAGATACGCAGTATTTT. It encodes CASSIGQGIDTQYF.

The chain has TRBV6-1 and TRBJ2-1, with 8 bases matching TRBD2. The CDR3 totals 15 residues. Per the germline V gene, CDR1 is MNHNS and CDR2 is SASEGT. Trimming cost V 2 bases and J 6 bases; bases outside gene matches: 6. For the CDR3, the DNA is TGTGCCAGCAGTGAACGGACTAGCACAGGCAATGAGCAGTTCTTC. As protein: CASSERTSTGNEQFF.

The chain recombines TRBV9 with TRBJ2-3; D remains unclear. Per the germline V gene, CDR1 is SGDLS and CDR2 is YYNGEE. V gave up 0 bases and J gave up 2 bases, with 10 bases separating them. CDR3 length: 15 amino acids. CDR3 DNA: TGTGCCAGCAGCGTAGGCTATTTGTTCACAGATACGCAGTATTTT. Protein product: CASSVGYLFTDTQYF.

In the case of this clone: At one end, the junction sequence differs from germline, possibly due to a read error. The chain employs TRBV4-1 and TRBJ2-2; 10 bases map to TRBD2. Germline loops: CDR1 MGHRA, CDR2 YSYEKL. The CDR3 sequence is 16 residues long. This CDR3 is CATSRFSGGSAGELFF. Here the CDR3 DNA reads TGCGCCACCAGCCGCTTTAGCGGGGGGAGCGCCGGGGAGCTGTTTTTT.